Below, 32 T cell receptor beta chains from the same sample are listed, as sequenced in a study of blood T cell repertoires in COVID-19. Generated by immunoSEQ multiplex PCR, the TCRdb table keeps only in-frame clones and is missing some. The sample lists some 110,000 clones, 70% to 90% occurring once. Sequencing used peripheral blood. Receptors originate from a man younger than 45 with acute or convalescent COVID-19.

The CDR3 DNA follows: TGTGCCACCAGCAGCTCCCCTTCGGATACGCAGTATTTT. Encoded protein: CATSSSPSDTQYF. The chain links TRBV15 to TRBJ2-3; D call uncertain. Germline CDR1 reads LNHNV; CDR2 reads YYDKDF (reference sequence). Trimming cost V 3 bases and J 6 bases, with 10 bases left between them. This CDR3 region has 13 residues.

This chain links TRBV5-4 with TRBJ2-2, with 12 bases identical to TRBD2. V trimming: 2 bases; J trimming: 4 bases; junction bases outside the gene matches: 3. CDR3 size: 16 residues. Germline-derived CDR1 and CDR2 are SGHNT and YYREEE (reference sequence). CDR3 region: CASSFLAGGGTGELFF. CDR3 coding DNA: TGTGCCAGCAGCTTCCTAGCGGGAGGGGGCACCGGGGAGCTGTTTTTT.

V and J are TRBV27 and TRBJ1-2; a possible D gene is TRBD1 (5 bases). Trimming removed 4 bases from V and 5 bases from J, with 17 bases in between. There are 15 residues in the CDR3. Germline-derived CDR1 and CDR2 are MNHEY and SMNVEV (reference sequence). The CDR3 region is CASSSTGRAGYGYTF. Here the CDR3 DNA reads TGTGCCAGCAGTTCCACGGGCAGGGCTGGGTATGGCTACACCTTC.

The J gene is TRBJ1-2, the V gene TRBV18; unclear D gene. The V end lost 3 bases, the J end lost 5 bases, and 10 bases lay between the germline ends. The CDR3 spans 13 residues. CDR1 is KGHSH and CDR2 is LQKENI in the germline V gene. CDR3 in DNA: TGTGCCAGCTCACCTCAAAAACTATATGGCTACACCTTC. Encoded protein: CASSPQKLYGYTF.

The chain joins TRBV7-9 to TRBJ2-1, with 10 bases that match TRBD2. J was trimmed by 10 bases and V by 2 bases; bases with no gene match: 5. This CDR3 has 14 residues. The germline gives CDR1 SEHNR, CDR2 FQNEAQ (reference sequence). The CDR3 loop is CASSLRLAGTEQFF. CDR3 bases: TGTGCCAGCAGCTTACGACTAGCGGGCACCGAGCAGTTCTTC.

The V and J genes are TRBV9 and TRBJ2-5; 8 bases line up with TRBD2. CDR3 size: 15 residues. Germline V CDR1 and CDR2: SGDLS, YYNGEE. V was pared by 0 bases and J by 5 bases, with 6 bases of the junction left unmatched. The chain's CDR3 is CASSVVPGGPETQYF. For the CDR3, the DNA is TGTGCCAGCAGCGTAGTGCCGGGAGGGCCGGAGACCCAGTACTTC.

The V call is TRBV30, the J call TRBJ2-3, with 14 nucleotides matching TRBD2. Trimming at V came to 3 bases and at J to 4 bases, leaving 12 bases not matched to a gene. CDR3 size: 18 residues. CDR1 and CDR2 from the germline V gene are GTSNPN and SVGIG (reference sequence). The CDR3 DNA sequence: TGTGCCTGGAGAACCGGGACTAGCGGGAGAGGTTATTCAGATACGCAGTATTTT. It translates to CAWRTGTSGRGYSDTQYF.

The chain is built from TRBV11-2 and TRBJ2-1; 9 bases agree with TRBD1. The CDR3 is made up of 16 amino acids. The germline CDR1 and CDR2 sequences are SGHAT and FQNNGV. V lost 1 base, J lost 8 bases, and 9 bases stayed unmatched. CDR3 region: CASSLGRDRELDEQFF. Here the CDR3 DNA reads TGTGCCAGCAGCTTAGGCCGGGACAGGGAACTTGATGAGCAGTTCTTC.

V gene TRBV6-2 or TRBV6-3 combines with J gene TRBJ2-5; 7 bases agree with TRBD2. CDR3 length: 12 amino acids. J was trimmed by 9 bases and V by 2 bases; bases with no gene match: 3. The germline V gene has CDR1 MNHEY and CDR2 SVGEGT. The CDR3, as DNA: TGTGCCAGCAGTTACGGGGAGGGAGCCCAGTACTTC. This codes for CASSYGEGAQYF.

The CDR3 DNA sequence: TGTGCCAGCAGCCAAGATGGTGCTAGCGGGTTCAGCTCCTACGAGCAGTACGTC. Protein: CASSQDGASGFSSYEQYV. J is TRBJ2-7 and V is TRBV3-1 (or the pseudogene TRBV3-2), with 8 bases that match TRBD2. The CDR3 sequence is 18 residues long. With 0 bases clipped from V and 0 bases from J, the junction kept 10 bases outside the gene matches. Germline CDR1 LGHDT, CDR2 YNNKEL (reference sequence).

The chain employs TRBV7-2 and TRBJ2-3; weak D call: TRBD2 (6 bases). Trimming removed 4 bases at V and 4 bases at J, with 9 bases between. This CDR3 region has 13 residues. The V gene's germline CDR1 is SGHTA and CDR2 FQGNSA. CDR3 DNA: TGTGCCAGCAGCTGGAGACTAGCAGATACGCAGTATTTT. It translates to CASSWRLADTQYF.

V and J are TRBV6-6 and TRBJ1-1; D gene ambiguous. The ends were cut back, 7 bases at V and 1 base at J, with 10 bases in the middle. Germline V CDR1 and CDR2: MNHNY, SVGAGI (reference sequence). The CDR3 length is 13 residues. The CDR3 here is CASTSAGNTEAFF. The CDR3 nucleotides read TGTGCCAGCACCTCGGCAGGGAACACTGAAGCTTTCTTT.

The chain combines TRBV7-6 with TRBJ2-1; 11 bases are shared with TRBD2. The CDR3 is 16 amino acids. With V trimmed by 3 bases and J by 4 bases, 5 bases remained unmatched. Germline loops: CDR1 SGHVS, CDR2 FNYEAQ. The CDR3 region is CASSLTGTSGYNEQFF. CDR3 nucleotides: TGTGCCAGCAGCTTGACCGGGACTAGCGGTTACAATGAGCAGTTCTTC.

This clone turned up a few times. The chain combines TRBV5-6 with TRBJ2-7; 9 bases match TRBD1. Germline lookup yields CDR1 SGHDT and CDR2 YYEEEE. The CDR3 contains 15 residues. Written as DNA, the CDR3 is TGTGCCAGCAGGTTGGGACAGGGTTTTGGGTACGAGCAGTACGTC. The encoded protein is CASRLGQGFGYEQYV.

The CDR3 reads CASSVGFSSGNTIYF. CDR3 coding DNA: TGTGCCAGCAGCGTAGGGTTTAGCTCTGGAAACACCATATATTTT. This rearrangement joins TRBV9 to TRBJ1-3; D gene ambiguous. This CDR3 contains 15 residues. Germline-derived CDR1 and CDR2 are SGDLS and YYNGEE. V lost 0 bases and J lost 0, with 7 bases in between.

This chain joins TRBV6-2 or TRBV6-3 and TRBJ2-2, with TRBD2 as a possible D gene (7 bases). The CDR3 sequence is 15 residues long. CDR1 is MNHEY and CDR2 is SVGEGT in the germline V gene. V lost 5 bases and J 4 bases, leaving 14 bases between the germline ends. The CDR3 sequence is CASSKRGGGTGELFF. The CDR3 DNA follows: TGTGCCAGCAGTAAAAGGGGAGGGGGCACCGGGGAGCTGTTTTTT.

The chain's CDR3 is CASSYSRGGASDTQYF. CDR3 coding DNA: TGTGCCAGCAGTTACTCGCGCGGGGGGGCATCGGATACGCAGTATTTT. The chain carries TRBV6-5 and TRBJ2-3; 9 bases are a match to TRBD2. The germline V gene encodes CDR1 MNHEY and CDR2 SVGAGI. V lost 0 bases and J lost 6; bases outside the gene matches: 7. This CDR3 has 16 amino acids.

The chain uses TRBV11-2 and TRBJ1-2; 7 bases are a match to TRBD1. CDR3 length equals 13 residues. Trimming removed 5 bases from V and 7 bases from J; junction bases left unmatched: 7. Germline V lookup: CDR1 SGHAT, CDR2 FQNNGV. The CDR3 bases are TGTGCCAGCAGCCGCGCCCAGGGGGGTGGCTACACCTTC. Its protein is CASSRAQGGGYTF.

The chain's CDR3 is CASSLGGAGTSGGETQYF. Here the CDR3 DNA reads TGTGCCAGCAGCTTAGGTGGGGCCGGGACTAGCGGGGGGGAGACCCAGTACTTC. V gene TRBV11-2 combines with J gene TRBJ2-5; 15 positions match TRBD2. The ends lost 1 base at V and 5 bases at J; junction bases unmatched: 8. The CDR3 spans 18 residues. In germline, CDR1 is SGHAT, CDR2 FQNNGV.

The chain recombines TRBV19 with TRBJ2-5; the D gene is possibly TRBD2 (6 bases). Germline CDR1 is LNHDA and CDR2 is SQIVND (reference sequence). CDR3 length: 14 amino acids. V lost 3 bases and J lost 2, with 10 bases in between. The CDR3 DNA follows: TGTGCCAGTAGTATTCGGGGGATACAAGAGACCCAGTACTTC. Translated: CASSIRGIQETQYF.

The genes are TRBV29-1 and TRBJ2-7; tentative D call: TRBD1 (6 bases). The CDR3 runs 15 residues. The germline V and J ends were trimmed by 7 bases and 0 bases, with 19 bases remaining between them. Germline CDR1 is SQVTM and CDR2 is ANQGSEA. CDR3 loop: CSASDLGQSSYEQYF. The CDR3 DNA sequence: TGCAGCGCCTCCGACCTTGGACAGAGCTCCTACGAGCAGTACTTC.

The chain employs TRBV7-3 and TRBJ2-1; 9 nucleotides line up with TRBD1. CDR1 and CDR2 from the germline V gene are SGHTA and FQGTGA. V lost 4 bases, J lost 7 bases, and 8 bases stayed unmatched. The CDR3 has 15 amino acids. The chain's CDR3 is CASSSGTGSGNEQFF. CDR3 nucleotides: TGTGCCAGCAGCTCCGGGACAGGGAGTGGGAATGAGCAGTTCTTC.

The chain recombines TRBV11-2 with TRBJ2-4, with a tentative D call TRBD2 (5 bases). V lost 5 bases and J 8 bases, leaving 19 bases between the germline ends. The length of the CDR3 is 15 residues. Germline V gene lookup returns CDR1 SGHAT and CDR2 FQNNGV. The CDR3 reads CASSQTSRRSDIQYF. DNA of the CDR3: TGTGCCAGCAGCCAGACCAGCCGGAGGTCGGACATTCAGTACTTC.

The gene calls are TRBV5-5 and TRBJ2-2, with 12 bases that match TRBD2. In germline, CDR1 is SGHKS, CDR2 YYEKEE (reference sequence). V lost 4 bases to trimming and J lost 2 bases; unmatched junction nucleotides: 3. There are 16 residues in the CDR3. The CDR3 bases are TGTGCCAGCAGCGCTAGCGGGGGGGCTAACACCGGGGAGCTGTTTTTT. Its translation: CASSASGGANTGELFF.

This chain connects TRBV27 to TRBJ1-6, with D perhaps matching TRBD1 (5 bases). With 0 bases removed from V and 9 bases from J, the gap between germline ends came to 12 bases. This CDR3 is 15 amino acids long. In germline, CDR1 is MNHEY, CDR2 SMNVEV (reference sequence). The CDR3: CASSLSGHLFSPLHF. The CDR3 region has the DNA TGTGCCAGCAGTTTATCTGGACATCTTTTTTCACCCCTCCACTTT.

This chain connects TRBV29-1 to TRBJ2-1; D not resolved. V lost 3 bases to trimming and J lost 3 bases, with 3 bases between them. The V gene's germline CDR1 is SQVTM and CDR2 ANQGSEA. The CDR3 has 11 amino acids. CDR3 in amino acids: CSVDIYNEQFF. The CDR3, as DNA: TGCAGCGTTGACATCTACAATGAGCAGTTCTTC.

V is TRBV6-6 and J is TRBJ2-7; 9 nucleotides align to TRBD1. CDR1 MNHNY and CDR2 SVGAGI come from the germline V gene (reference sequence). The CDR3 extends over 16 amino acids. Trimming cost V 0 bases and J 4 bases; bases outside gene matches: 7. In DNA form, the CDR3 reads TGTGCCAGCAGTTACTCGCACAGGGGGCTGGTTTACGAGCAGTACTTC. It specifies CASSYSHRGLVYEQYF.

V usage is TRBV6-2 or TRBV6-3 and J usage is TRBJ2-1; D is unclear. The CDR3 is made up of 13 amino acids. Germline CDR1 is MNHEY and CDR2 is SVGEGT. The V gene lost 6 bases and the J gene lost 8 bases, with 14 bases spanning the gap. The CDR3 loop is CASSQTLYYEQFF. The DNA of the CDR3 is TGTGCCAGCAGCCAAACCCTATACTATGAGCAGTTCTTC.

Here the CDR3 DNA reads TGTGCCAGCAGGACAACTGACAACACTGAAGCTTTCTTT. Encoded protein: CASRTTDNTEAFF. The chain is built from TRBV27 and TRBJ1-1; D is uncertain. The germline V gene encodes CDR1 MNHEY and CDR2 SMNVEV (reference sequence). Trimming pared 6 bases from V and 2 bases from J, leaving 10 bases between. The CDR3 length is 13 residues.

The chain couples TRBV5-1 to TRBJ2-1; 7 bases match TRBD1. The CDR3 extends over 16 amino acids. CDR1 is SGHRS, CDR2 YFSETQ, per germline. Trimming cost V 4 bases and J 0 bases; bases outside gene matches: 7. The CDR3 coding sequence is TGCGCCAGCAGCCCCCGGGACAGTAGCTCCTACAATGAGCAGTTCTTC. Amino acid sequence: CASSPRDSSSYNEQFF. Full variable domain (remainder filled in from reference TRBV5-1 and TRBJ2-1): KAGVTQTPRYLIKTRGQQVTLSCSPISGHRSVSWYQQTPGQGLQFLFEYFSETQRNKGNFPGRFSGRQFSNSRSEMNVSTLELGDSALYLCASSPRDSSSYNEQFFGPGTRLTVL.

The gene calls are TRBV3-1 (or the pseudogene TRBV3-2) and TRBJ2-3, with 9 bases identical to TRBD1. The CDR3 length is 15 residues. The junction had 9 bases not matched to a gene; V was cut back by 7 bases and J by 4 bases. The V gene's germline CDR1 is LGHDT and CDR2 YNNKEL (reference sequence). Here the CDR3 DNA reads TGTGCCAGCACCCCGGGACAGGGTCTGGCAGATACGCAGTATTTT. Its protein product is CASTPGQGLADTQYF.

CDR3 residues: CASSLADSYNEQFF. DNA for the CDR3: TGCGCCAGCAGCTTGGCGGACAGCTACAATGAGCAGTTCTTC. This chain connects TRBV5-1 to TRBJ2-1; a weak D match, TRBD1 (6 bases). V shed 0 bases and J shed 3 bases, with 7 bases lying between them. Germline V gene data show CDR1 as SGHRS and CDR2 as YFSETQ. This CDR3 is 14 amino acids long. Supplemented by reference TRBV5-1 and TRBJ2-1, the full variable domain reads KAGVTQTPRYLIKTRGQQVTLSCSPISGHRSVSWYQQTPGQGLQFLFEYFSETQRNKGNFPGRFSGRQFSNSRSEMNVSTLELGDSALYLCASSLADSYNEQFFGPGTRLTVL.